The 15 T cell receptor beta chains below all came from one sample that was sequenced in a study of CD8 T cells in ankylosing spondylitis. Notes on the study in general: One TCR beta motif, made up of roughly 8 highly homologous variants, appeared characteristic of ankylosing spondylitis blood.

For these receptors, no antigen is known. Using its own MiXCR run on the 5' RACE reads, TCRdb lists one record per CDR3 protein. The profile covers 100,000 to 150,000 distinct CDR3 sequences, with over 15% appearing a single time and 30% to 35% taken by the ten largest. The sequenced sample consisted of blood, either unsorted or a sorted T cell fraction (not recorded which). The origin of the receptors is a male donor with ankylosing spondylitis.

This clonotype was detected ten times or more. The DNA of the CDR3 is TGCAGCGTTGACACGGACCCGAACACCGGGGAGCTGTTTTTT. Protein sequence: CSVDTDPNTGELFF. The V call is TRBV29-1, the J call TRBJ2-2; no definite D call. The CDR3 is 14 amino acids. Germline loops: CDR1 SQVTM, CDR2 ANQGSEA. V was trimmed by 3 bases and J by 0 bases, leaving 8 bases between them.

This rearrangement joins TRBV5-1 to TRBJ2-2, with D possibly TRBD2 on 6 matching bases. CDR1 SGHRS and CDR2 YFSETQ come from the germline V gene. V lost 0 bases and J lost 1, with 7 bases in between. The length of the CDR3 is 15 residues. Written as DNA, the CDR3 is TGCGCCAGCAGCTTGGCGGGGGAGAACACCGGGGAGCTGTTTTTT. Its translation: CASSLAGENTGELFF.

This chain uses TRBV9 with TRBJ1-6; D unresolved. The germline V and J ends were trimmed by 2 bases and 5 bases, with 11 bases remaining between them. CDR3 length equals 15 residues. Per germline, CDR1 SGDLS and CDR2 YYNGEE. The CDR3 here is CASSVYGGDNSPLHF. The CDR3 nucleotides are TGTGCCAGCAGCGTGTACGGCGGTGATAATTCACCCCTCCACTTT.

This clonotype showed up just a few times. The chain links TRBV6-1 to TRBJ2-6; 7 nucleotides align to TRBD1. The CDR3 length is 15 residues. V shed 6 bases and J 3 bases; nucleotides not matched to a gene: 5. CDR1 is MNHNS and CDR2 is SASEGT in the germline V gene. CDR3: CASSFRGFGANVLTF. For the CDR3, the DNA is TGTGCCAGCAGCTTCAGGGGGTTTGGGGCCAACGTCCTGACTTTC.

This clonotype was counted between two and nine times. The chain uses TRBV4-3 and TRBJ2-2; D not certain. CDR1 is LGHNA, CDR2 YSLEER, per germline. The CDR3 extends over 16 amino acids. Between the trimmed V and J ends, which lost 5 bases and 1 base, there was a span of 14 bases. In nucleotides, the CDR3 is TGCGCCAGCAGCAATGGGCAGGCCCTGAACACCGGGGAGCTGTTTTTT. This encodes CASSNGQALNTGELFF.

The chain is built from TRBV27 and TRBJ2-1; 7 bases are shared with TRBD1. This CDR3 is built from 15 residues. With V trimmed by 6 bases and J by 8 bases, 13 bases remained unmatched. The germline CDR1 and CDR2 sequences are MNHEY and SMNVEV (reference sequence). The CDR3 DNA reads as TGTGCCAGCAGCAACCCGGGACAGAACATACATGAGCAGTTCTTC. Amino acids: CASSNPGQNIHEQFF.

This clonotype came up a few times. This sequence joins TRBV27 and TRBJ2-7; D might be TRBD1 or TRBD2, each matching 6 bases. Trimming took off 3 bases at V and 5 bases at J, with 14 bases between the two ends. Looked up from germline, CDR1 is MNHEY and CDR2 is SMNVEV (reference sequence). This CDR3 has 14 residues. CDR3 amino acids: CASSFGTRGDEQYF. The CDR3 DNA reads TGTGCCAGCAGTTTCGGGACAAGGGGGGACGAGCAGTACTTC.

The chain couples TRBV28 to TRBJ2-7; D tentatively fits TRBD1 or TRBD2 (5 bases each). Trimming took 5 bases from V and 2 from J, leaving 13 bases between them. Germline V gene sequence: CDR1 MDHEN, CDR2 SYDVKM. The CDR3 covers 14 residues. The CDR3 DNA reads TGTGCCAGCAGTGGGACCCTTAAGACCTACGAGCAGTACTTC. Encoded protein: CASSGTLKTYEQYF.

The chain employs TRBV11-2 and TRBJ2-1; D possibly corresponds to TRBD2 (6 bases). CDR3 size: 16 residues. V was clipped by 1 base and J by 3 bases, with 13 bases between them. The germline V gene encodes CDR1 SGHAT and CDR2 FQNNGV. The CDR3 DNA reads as TGTGCCAGCAGCTTAGTCACCGGGACTCTCTACAATGAGCAGTTCTTC. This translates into CASSLVTGTLYNEQFF.

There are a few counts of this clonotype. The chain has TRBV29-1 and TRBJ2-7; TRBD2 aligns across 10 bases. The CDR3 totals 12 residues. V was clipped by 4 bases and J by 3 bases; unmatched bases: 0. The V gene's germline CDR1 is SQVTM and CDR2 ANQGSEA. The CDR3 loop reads CSVGLAGYEQYF. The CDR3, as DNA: TGCAGCGTTGGACTAGCGGGCTACGAGCAGTACTTC.

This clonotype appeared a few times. CDR3 residues: CASSFGTGYGYTF. The DNA of the CDR3 is TGTGCCAGCAGTTTTGGGACAGGGTATGGCTACACCTTC. V gene TRBV28 combines with J gene TRBJ1-2, with 9 bases fitting TRBD1. V was pared by 3 bases and J by 5 bases, with 1 base of the junction left unmatched. This CDR3 contains 13 residues. CDR1 is MDHEN and CDR2 is SYDVKM in the germline V gene.

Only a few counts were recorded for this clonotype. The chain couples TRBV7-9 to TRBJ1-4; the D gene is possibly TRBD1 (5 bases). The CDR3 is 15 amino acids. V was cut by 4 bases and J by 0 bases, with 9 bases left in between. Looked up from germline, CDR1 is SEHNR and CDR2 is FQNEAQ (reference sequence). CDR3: CASSSTVATNEKLFF. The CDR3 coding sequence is TGTGCCAGCAGCTCGACAGTTGCAACTAATGAAAAACTGTTTTTT. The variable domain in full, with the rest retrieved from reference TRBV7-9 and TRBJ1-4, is DTGVSQNPRHKITKRGQNVTFRCDPISEHNRLYWYRQTLGQGPEFLTYFQNEAQLEKSRLLSDRFSAERPKGSFSTLEIQRTEQGDSAMYLCASSSTVATNEKLFFGSGTQLSVL.

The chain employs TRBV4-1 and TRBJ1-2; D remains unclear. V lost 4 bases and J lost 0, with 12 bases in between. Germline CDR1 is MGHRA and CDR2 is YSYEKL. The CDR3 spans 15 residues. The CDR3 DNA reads TGCGCCAGCAGCCCCGGGCCTGTAACTAACTATGGCTACACCTTC. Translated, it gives CASSPGPVTNYGYTF.

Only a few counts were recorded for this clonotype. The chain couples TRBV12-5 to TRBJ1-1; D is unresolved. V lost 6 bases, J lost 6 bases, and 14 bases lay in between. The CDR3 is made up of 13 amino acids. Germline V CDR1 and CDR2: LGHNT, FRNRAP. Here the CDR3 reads CASGSLTLAEAFF. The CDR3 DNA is TGTGCTAGTGGGTCTCTAACACTTGCTGAAGCTTTCTTT.

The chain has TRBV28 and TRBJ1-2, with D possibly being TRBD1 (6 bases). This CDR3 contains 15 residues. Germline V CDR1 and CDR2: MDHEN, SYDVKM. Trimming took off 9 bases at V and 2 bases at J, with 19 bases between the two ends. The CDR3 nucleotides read TGTGCCAGTTGGACAGCCCGCGAGACAAACTATGGCTACACCTTC. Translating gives CASWTARETNYGYTF.